This T cell receptor beta chain was profiled in a study of siplizumab effects on memory and regulatory T cells (dated by TCRdb to between 2018 and 2021). A note on the overall study: The study looked at the effect of siplizumab, an anti-CD2 antibody, on alloreactive T-cell subsets in allogeneic mixed lymphocyte reactions made from human PBMCs.

What the study reported, not specific to this receptor: Because sequences at frequencies below about 10^-5 were poorly captured, only a minor fraction of alloreactive clones could be mapped back to unstimulated subsets. Whether proliferating Tregs from siplizumab cultures actually had suppressive function was not functionally confirmed. In reactions with siplizumab, an average of approximately 69% of mappable alloreactive CD4+ clones were Treg-derived, compared with around 30% in control reactions. Siplizumab significantly lowered the cumulative frequency of alloreactive sequences that could be traced to unstimulated CD4+ memory T cells. About 80-96% of proliferating CD4+ or CD8+ clones could not be given a naive or memory phenotype. Unstimulated naive T cells appeared to be more diverse than memory T cells, and naive cells seemed to make a substantial contribution to the alloresponse.

Sorted unstimulated T cells, along with proliferating T cells recovered from mixed lymphocyte reactions, underwent TCRbeta CDR3 sequencing. Fresh whole blood from around eleven HLA-typed healthy donors served as the source for isolating PBMCs. With regard to this clone: What this receptor recognizes is not known. Within one base of it there is no much larger clone, and no base qualities were kept.

The CDR3 spans 16 residues, from the cysteine through the phenylalanine. Just CDR3 DNA is preserved here, 48 bases in frame from base 1. CDR1 and CDR2 (SGHDT, YYEEEE) derive from the germline V gene. Trimming at the junction amounts to 0 bases on V and 0 bases on J, and the germline ends lie 12 bases apart. Library generation was performed with the immunoSEQ multiplex PCR assay. The deep sequencing platform assayed about 10^5 TCR templates per sample. Genomic DNA extracted from sorted T cells was used for TCRbeta CDR3 sequencing. The study's processing was this. The R programming language was used for clonal analysis of TCRbeta CDR3 data. Unstimulated samples were compared with post-reaction CFSE-low samples to define alloreactive CD4+ and CD8+ clones. Regulatory or non-regulatory origin was assigned to alloreactive CD4+ clones by matching of sequences to sorted unstimulated Treg and non-Treg repertoires. The clones in this table, taken by TCRdb from immuneACCESS, are in-frame only. Not every clone is retained; where verified, under half of the shortfall comes from an unresolved V gene, and the cause of the rest is unknown. V and J calls and clone size are copied from that table; D and trimming were computed from the DNA. The sample table contains fewer than 60,000 clones; only one count was recorded for roughly 92% of them. The ten largest make up 15% to 20% of the sample.

The origin of this receptor is a human donor in good health. Sequenced sample: CD8+ T cells sorted from blood. Recombination joined TRBV5-6 with TRBJ1-2, with TRBD1 tentatively as D gene (6 bases match). Read as DNA, the sequence is TGTGCCAGCAGCTTGGAAATGGACAGCTCTAACTATGGCTACACCTTC. Its translation is CASSLEMDSSNYGYTF.